Below, one T cell receptor (beta chain) is given with its context. The specificity of this receptor is unknown. Per-nucleotide qualities are absent, and no much larger clonotype sits a single base away. These data belong to a study of cytomegalovirus exposure and HLA in healthy donors (dated by TCRdb to 2017 to 2019). About the study as a whole: An earlier analysis of approximately 600 of the donors reported 250 to 350 Gb of sequence data and around 120 million unique TCR beta sequences from 150 million to 200 million T cells. A later analysis re-examined previously published TCR beta repertoires from roughly 650 donors and added high-resolution HLA genotyping to investigate patterns of TCR occurrence. Approximately 330 gigabases of sequencing data and around 85 million unique TCR sequences made up an early release that covered over 550 HLA-typed donors. Among the 398 genotyped donors, around 79% belonged to the genetic ancestry cluster associated with self-reported Caucasian donors. The study aimed to test whether cataloging public T cell receptors could reveal signatures of past pathogen exposure. To decide whether each TCR beta V gene segment behaved as functional or pseudogenic, an earlier analysis of 587 of the donors relied on high-throughput TCR beta sequencing. On average, 235,054 unique TCR beta nucleotide sequences were sequenced per donor among 398 genotyped donors of the cohort, with 15% to 20% of those sequences being non-productive. Every repertoire in the discovery cohort had been generated on one and the same sequencing platform. The number of donors typed differed by locus, with 629-630 for A, B, C, DRB1 and DQB1, around 560 for DQA1, nearly 610 for DPA1, and 400 to 490 for DPB1. To predict cytomegalovirus infection status, the study brought together high-throughput TCR immunosequencing, statistical association of individual TCRs with disease status, and machine learning. Genome-wide SNP genotypes for about three fifths of the 666 donors were used in a later genetic analysis, which treated that subset as a discovery cohort. Along with the 666-subject first cohort, a separate validation cohort of over a hundred different subjects was used. Five DR-DQ haplotypes were treated as single units for association and clustering because of strong linkage in the cohort. Donor age, sex, ethnicity and CMV serostatus were compiled together with the repertoire data. HLA typing included class I and class II loci at four-digit resolution. The later analysis used no new phenotypic data to find candidate immune exposures, relying instead on TCR beta sequences and their occurrence across donors. Using immunosequencing, the study profiled T cell repertoires from around 670 subjects and related those repertoires to cytomegalovirus serostatus.

The paper's findings and limits, for the study overall: A later analysis found that HLA-associated TCR beta chains were more clonally expanded and had lower generation probabilities than equally common non-associated chains. Cytomegalovirus status was reported to be diagnosed by the classifier with high specificity and sensitivity in both the original and validation cohorts. The 87-base-pair reads could not distinguish some IMGT-functional V segments, including TRBV6-2 and TRBV6-3, so those segments were excluded. The only immune exposure information available for the cohort was CMV serostatus. Assigning TCR associations to individual alleles was difficult when HLA alleles, especially DR and DQ, strongly co-occurred. Because counts were too low, roughly 17 rarely observed V segments, including chromosome 9 orphons, were left out of the earlier analysis of 587 of the donors. An earlier analysis of approximately 500 of the donors showed that most TCR beta V segments appeared in productive rearrangements either about 87% or about 30% of the time, which broadly matched IMGT annotations. In a later analysis, around 17,000 TCR beta sequences were associated with specific HLA alleles at a false discovery rate of 0.05. Linkage disequilibrium might explain the correlated functional status among segregating V segments, but an unknown experimental factor could not be ruled out. A further reported finding was that TCR beta sequences accurately predicted the HLA-A and HLA-B alleles for most subjects in the first cohort. In a later analysis, several top co-occurrence clusters were reported to appear linked to parvovirus B19, influenza, CMV and Epstein-Barr virus. The study gave a list of about 170 TCR beta chains associated with cytomegalovirus. In a later analysis, the rate of TCR association differed among HLA loci, with DRB1 alleles having the most associated TCRs and HLA-C alleles having the fewest. In a later analysis, most CMV-associated TCR beta chains were found to appear HLA-restricted, with HLA associations seemingly driven largely by CMV exposure. The authors suggested that the approach could potentially be generalized to other disease states and immunological phenotypes. Presence/absence analyses assumed roughly uniform sequencing depth across donors, an assumption that may not hold. A group of highly shared sequence variants was considered likely to be a technical artifact of the sequencing pipeline. V-gene and J-gene trimming of TCR beta chains was associated with a missense DCLRE1C variant in a later genetic analysis, and the association was replicated in an independent cohort. Because some donors lacked HLA typing at each locus, the association tests relied only on the typed subset. Three of the identified cytomegalovirus-associated TCR beta chains were confirmed in vitro to be specific for cytomegalovirus antigens. Most TCR sequences were observed very rarely across donors, whereas some public TCRs were present in many individuals. In this cohort, only TCR beta chains were sequenced, and detectable features were limited by the absence of alpha or paired-chain data. In a later genetic analysis, fewer N-insertions in productive TCRs were reported among donors in an Asian-associated ancestry cluster than the approximately 670-donor mean.

Libraries were constructed by the immunoSEQ multiplex PCR assay. A mixture of 60 forward primers for TCR Vbeta segments and 13 reverse primers for TCR Jbeta segments was used in the multiplex PCR. Amplification of the CDR3 region of rearranged TCR beta genes was performed with a multiplex PCR assay on genomic DNA. Amplified TCR beta libraries were sequenced as 87-base-pair reads on the Illumina HiSeq System. In the original analysis: Across the 500 to 850 repertoires, a later analysis counted tens of millions of unique TCR beta chains, around 11 million of which were shared by at least two donors. Raw reads were error-corrected and collapsed into unique sequences with a nearest-neighbor algorithm that merged closely related sequences to remove PCR and sequencing errors. To assign V, D and J gene segments, CDR3 sequences were aligned to IMGT reference sequences. For a sequence to be retained, at least a six-nucleotide match to both a V gene segment and a J gene segment was required. A rearrangement was called productive if the CDR3 had no stop codons and remained in frame with V and J, and every other rearrangement was called non-productive. Following IMGT convention, CDR3 was defined as the stretch from the second conserved V-encoded cysteine to the conserved J-encoded phenylalanine. In an earlier analysis of around 570 of the donors, sequences lacking an unambiguous match to a single V gene segment were excluded. An earlier analysis of fewer than 650 of the donors classified V segments as functional when productive rearrangements were above 56.7% and as segregating when the standard deviation between donors was above 5%. To diagnose cytomegalovirus status from the catalog of TCR beta chain sequences, a statistical classification framework was built. In a later analysis, V and J genes were assigned by comparing TCR nucleotide sequences against IMGT/GENE-DB human TR gene sequences. A later analysis assigned CDR3 sequences and most-parsimonious VDJ recombination scenarios with the TCRdist pipeline. A later analysis defined each TCR beta chain by its CDR3 amino acid sequence plus V-gene family, and excluded reads lacking a unique V-gene family. As a way to deal with suspected cross-contamination and a sequencing artifact, a later analysis dropped under 600 nucleotide sequences that were highly shared and had low generation probability. A later analysis calculated a clonal expansion index for each public chain from normalized within-repertoire ranks of inferred template counts. A later analysis computed generation probabilities with a VDJ recombination model fitted to out-of-frame rearrangements, and checked the results against IGoR. In a later analysis, TCR-TCR, TCR-HLA and TCR-CMV co-occurrence was scored with hypergeometric tests, and a repertoire-size bias correction was applied to TCR pairs. In a later analysis, false discovery rates were estimated by permuting HLA or CMV assignments 20 times. In a later analysis, co-occurring TCRs were grouped using DBSCAN, and TCRdist sequence similarity was added for clustering within HLA-allele-positive subsets. Co-occurrence clustering excluded repertoires with fewer than 30,000 or more than 120,000 public chains, plus five with anomalous nucleotide sharing. TCRdb obtained this table from immuneACCESS and retained in-frame rearrangements with V and J assigned. These tables miss some clones; where compared with another copy, unresolved V genes account for less than half of the shortfall, and the remainder is unexplained. Clonal size and the V and J genes are those of that table, whereas D and trimming came from the DNA. Counted in this sample were about 120,000 clones; approximately 75% of them appeared once. Jointly, the top ten make up approximately 1.8% of the sample.

The cohort comprised around 700 healthy bone marrow donors. All cohort members were sampled while nominally healthy, although unrecorded immune exposures were likely present. The donor tested CMV seronegative and was one of the 352 seronegative cohort members. A peripheral blood sample was collected from each donor, and TCR beta sequencing was performed on peripheral blood mononuclear cells. The Qiagen DNeasy Blood Extraction Kit was used to extract genomic DNA from the blood cell samples. The CDR3 starts with the cysteine, ends with the phenylalanine, and has 15 residues. The entry retains the CDR3 DNA only, 45 bases that are in frame from base 1. V was cut back by 4 bases and J by 9 bases, leaving a gap of 22 bases between them. CDR1 and CDR2, looked up from the germline V gene, are SGHRS and YFSETQ.

Here the chain combines TRBV5-1 and TRBJ1-1, and possibly TRBD1, on 6 matching bases. This clonotype was sampled from a man in his forties or fifties in good health and CMV-seronegative. Sequenced input: PBMCs. The DNA reads as follows: TGCGCCAGCAGCCGTGGACAGCCCGGGCCCGATCAAGCTTTCTTT. It codes for CASSRGQPGPDQAFF.